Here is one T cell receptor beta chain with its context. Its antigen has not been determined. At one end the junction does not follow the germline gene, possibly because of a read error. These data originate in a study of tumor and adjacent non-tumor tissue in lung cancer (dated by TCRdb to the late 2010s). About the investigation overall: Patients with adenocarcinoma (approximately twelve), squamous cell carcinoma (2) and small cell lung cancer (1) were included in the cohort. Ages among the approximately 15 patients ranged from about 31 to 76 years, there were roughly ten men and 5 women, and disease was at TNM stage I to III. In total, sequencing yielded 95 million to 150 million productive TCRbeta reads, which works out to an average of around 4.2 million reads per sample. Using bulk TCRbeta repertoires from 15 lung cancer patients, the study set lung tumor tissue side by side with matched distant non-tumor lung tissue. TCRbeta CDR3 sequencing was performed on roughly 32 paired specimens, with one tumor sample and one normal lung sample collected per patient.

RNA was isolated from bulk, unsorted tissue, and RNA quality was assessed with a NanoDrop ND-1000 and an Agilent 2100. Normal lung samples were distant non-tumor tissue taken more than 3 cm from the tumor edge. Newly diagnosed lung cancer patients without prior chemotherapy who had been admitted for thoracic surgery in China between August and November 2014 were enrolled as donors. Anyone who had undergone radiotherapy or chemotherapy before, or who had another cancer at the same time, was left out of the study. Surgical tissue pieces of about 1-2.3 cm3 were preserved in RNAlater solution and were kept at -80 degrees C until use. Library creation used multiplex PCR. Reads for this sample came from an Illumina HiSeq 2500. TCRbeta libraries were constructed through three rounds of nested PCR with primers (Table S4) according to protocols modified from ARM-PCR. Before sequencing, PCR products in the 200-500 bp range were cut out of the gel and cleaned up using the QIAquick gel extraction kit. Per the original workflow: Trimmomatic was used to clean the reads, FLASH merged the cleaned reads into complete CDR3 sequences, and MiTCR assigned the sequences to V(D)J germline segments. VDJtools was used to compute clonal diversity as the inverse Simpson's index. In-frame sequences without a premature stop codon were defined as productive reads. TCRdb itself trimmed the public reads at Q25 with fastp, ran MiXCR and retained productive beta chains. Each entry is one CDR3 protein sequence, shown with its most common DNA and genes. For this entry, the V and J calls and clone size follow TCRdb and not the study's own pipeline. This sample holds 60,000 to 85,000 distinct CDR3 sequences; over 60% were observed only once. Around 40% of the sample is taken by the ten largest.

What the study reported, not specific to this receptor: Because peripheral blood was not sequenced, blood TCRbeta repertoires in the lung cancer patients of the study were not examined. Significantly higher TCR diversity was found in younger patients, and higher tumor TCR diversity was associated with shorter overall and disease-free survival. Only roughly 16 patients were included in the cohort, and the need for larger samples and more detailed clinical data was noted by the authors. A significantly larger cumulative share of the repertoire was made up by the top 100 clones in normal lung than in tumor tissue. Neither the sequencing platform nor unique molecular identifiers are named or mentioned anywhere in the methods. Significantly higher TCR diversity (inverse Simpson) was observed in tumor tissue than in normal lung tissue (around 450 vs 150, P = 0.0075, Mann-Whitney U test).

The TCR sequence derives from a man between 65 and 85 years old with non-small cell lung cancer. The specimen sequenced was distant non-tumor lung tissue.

The CDR3 amino acid sequence is: CNVRDGLAGTYEQYF. The nucleotides are TGTAATGTTAGAGACGGACTAGCGGGGACCTACGAGCAGTACTTC. In this chain, TRBV20-1 is recombined with TRBJ2-7, with 12 central nucleotides matching TRBD2. From the cysteine up to the phenylalanine, the CDR3 has a length of 15 residues. Just CDR3 DNA is preserved here, 45 bases in frame from base 1. CDR1 DFQATT and CDR2 SNEGSKA were looked up in the germline V gene (reference sequence).